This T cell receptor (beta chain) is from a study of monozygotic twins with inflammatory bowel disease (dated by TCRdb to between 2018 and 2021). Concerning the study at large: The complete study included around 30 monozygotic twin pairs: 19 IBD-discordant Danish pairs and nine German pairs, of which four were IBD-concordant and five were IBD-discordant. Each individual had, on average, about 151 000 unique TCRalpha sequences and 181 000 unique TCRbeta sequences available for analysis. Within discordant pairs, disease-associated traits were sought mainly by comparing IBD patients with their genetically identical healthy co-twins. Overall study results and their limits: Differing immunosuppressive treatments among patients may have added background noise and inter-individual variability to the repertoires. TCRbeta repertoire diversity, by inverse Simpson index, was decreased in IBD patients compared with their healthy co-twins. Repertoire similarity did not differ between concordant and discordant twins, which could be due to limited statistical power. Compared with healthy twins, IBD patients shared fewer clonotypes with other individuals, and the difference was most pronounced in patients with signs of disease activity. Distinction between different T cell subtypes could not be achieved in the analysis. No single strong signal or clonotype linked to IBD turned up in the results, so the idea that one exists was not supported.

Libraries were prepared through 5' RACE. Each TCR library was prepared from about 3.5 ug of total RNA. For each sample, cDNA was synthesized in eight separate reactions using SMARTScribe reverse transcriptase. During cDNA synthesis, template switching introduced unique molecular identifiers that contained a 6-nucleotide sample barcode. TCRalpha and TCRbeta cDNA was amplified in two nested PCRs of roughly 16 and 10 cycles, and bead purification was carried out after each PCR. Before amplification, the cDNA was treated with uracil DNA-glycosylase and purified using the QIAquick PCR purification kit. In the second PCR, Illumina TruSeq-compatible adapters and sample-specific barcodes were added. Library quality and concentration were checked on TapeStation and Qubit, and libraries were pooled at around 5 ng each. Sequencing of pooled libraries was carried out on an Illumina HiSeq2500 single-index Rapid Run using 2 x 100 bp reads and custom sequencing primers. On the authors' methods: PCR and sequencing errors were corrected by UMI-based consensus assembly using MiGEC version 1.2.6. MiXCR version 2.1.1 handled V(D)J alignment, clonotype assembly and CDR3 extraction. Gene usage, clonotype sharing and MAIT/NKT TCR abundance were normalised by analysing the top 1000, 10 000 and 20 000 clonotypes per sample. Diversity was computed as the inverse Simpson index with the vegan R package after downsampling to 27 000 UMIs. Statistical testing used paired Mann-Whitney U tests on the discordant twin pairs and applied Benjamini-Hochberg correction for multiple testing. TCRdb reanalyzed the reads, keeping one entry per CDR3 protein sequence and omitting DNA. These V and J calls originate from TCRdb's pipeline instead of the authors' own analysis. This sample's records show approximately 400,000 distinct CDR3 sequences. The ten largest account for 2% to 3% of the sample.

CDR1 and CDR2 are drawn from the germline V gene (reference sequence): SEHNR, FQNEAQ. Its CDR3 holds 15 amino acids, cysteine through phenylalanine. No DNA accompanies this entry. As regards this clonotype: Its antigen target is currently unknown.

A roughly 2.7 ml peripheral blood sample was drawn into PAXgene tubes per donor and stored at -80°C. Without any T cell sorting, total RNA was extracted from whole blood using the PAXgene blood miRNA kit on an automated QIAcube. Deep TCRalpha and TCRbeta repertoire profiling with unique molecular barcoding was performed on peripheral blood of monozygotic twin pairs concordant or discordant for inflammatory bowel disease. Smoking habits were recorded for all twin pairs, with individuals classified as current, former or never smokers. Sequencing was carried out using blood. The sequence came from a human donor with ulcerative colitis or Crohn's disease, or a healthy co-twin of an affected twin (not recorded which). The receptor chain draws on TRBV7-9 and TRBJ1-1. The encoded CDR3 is CASSSDRLRNTEAFF.